Listed below are T cell receptor beta chains from one sample, sequenced in a study of neurological immune-mediated disorders. TCRdb passed the 5' RACE reads through MiXCR, listing each CDR3 protein once. The sample records tens of thousands of distinct CDR3 sequences, roughly 3.5% being singletons. The sample was PBMCs. The receptor set was obtained from a woman aged 50 to 60 with multiple sclerosis. The CDR3 runs from the conserved cysteine through the conserved F or W. D genes are given only for firm matches. A clone size is listed for some rows: how often the clone was seen (once, few, many), or a class if it is expanded.

CDR3 protein	CDR3 DNA	clone size	J gene	V gene	D gene
CSAPQLSMPNTGELFF	TGCAGTGCCCCCCAGTTATCGATGCCGAACACCGGGGAGCTGTTTTTT	many	TRBJ2-2	TRBV20-1	.
CASRILAGSHNEQFF	TGTGCCAGCAGAATACTAGCGGGGTCCCACAATGAGCAGTTCTTC	many	TRBJ2-1	TRBV2	TRBD2
CSAPDPTSGGQETQYF	TGCAGTGCTCCGGACCCGACTAGCGGGGGTCAAGAGACCCAGTACTTC	many	TRBJ2-5	TRBV20-1	TRBD2
CASSQYRGTNEKLFF	TGCGCCAGCAGCCAGTACAGGGGTACTAATGAAAAACTGTTTTTT	many	TRBJ1-4	TRBV4-3	TRBD1
CASSRGRGATAWEQYF	TGTGCCAGCAGCCGGGGGAGGGGAGCAACGGCGTGGGAGCAGTACTTC	many	TRBJ2-7	TRBV5-6	TRBD2
CASSVGQGRSTLNF	TGTGCCAGCAGCGTAGGCCAGGGGCGTTCAACCCTCAACTTT	few	TRBJ1-6	TRBV9	.
CSARLAGVNTGELFF	TGCAGTGCTCGACTAGCGGGGGTGAACACCGGGGAGCTGTTTTTT	many	TRBJ2-2	TRBV20-1	TRBD2
CASRTTNYGYTF	TGTGCCAGCAGAACTACTAACTATGGCTACACCTTC	many	TRBJ1-2	TRBV12-3/TRBV12-4	.
CSARDLLAGGNEQFF	TGCAGTGCTAGAGATCTCCTAGCGGGAGGTAATGAGCAGTTCTTC	many	TRBJ2-1	TRBV20-1	TRBD2
CASSGPPGQGVVGRNEQFF	TGCGCCAGCAGTGGACCACCGGGACAGGGGGTAGTCGGTCGGAATGAGCAGTTCTTC	many	TRBJ2-1	TRBV10-1	TRBD1
CASSWAGTESTDTQYF	TGTGCCAGCAGCTGGGCCGGGACTGAAAGCACAGATACGCAGTATTTT	many	TRBJ2-3	TRBV7-2	.
CASSATQGRNTEAFF	TGCGCCAGCAGCGCAACACAGGGGAGGAACACTGAAGCTTTCTTT	many	TRBJ1-1	TRBV5-1	TRBD1
CASSPQSNSPLHF	TGTGCCAGCAGCCCGCAGAGTAATTCACCCCTCCACTTT	.	TRBJ1-6	TRBV5-5	.
CASSSLTVLSGNTIYF	TGTGCCAGCAGCTCTCTGACAGTTCTCTCTGGAAACACCATATATTTT	many	TRBJ1-3	TRBV5-6	.
CASRPRGPDTQYF	TGTGCCAGCAGACCGAGGGGGCCAGATACGCAGTATTTT	many	TRBJ2-3	TRBV7-2	TRBD1
CASSSRPGVNEQYF	TGTGCCAGCAGCTCCCGTCCCGGGGTCAACGAGCAGTACTTC	many	TRBJ2-7	TRBV7-6	.
CATSSGFYNSPLHF	TGTGCCACCAGCAGCGGGTTTTATAATTCACCCCTCCACTTT	.	TRBJ1-6	TRBV15	.
CSARYGNEKLFF	TGCAGTGCTAGATACGGGAATGAAAAACTGTTTTTT	many	TRBJ1-4	TRBV20-1	.
CASSPVRGGGWPDTQYF	TGTGCCAGCAGCCCAGTCCGGGGTGGGGGATGGCCAGATACGCAGTATTTT	many	TRBJ2-3	TRBV7-9	.
CASSQDSDQMRNEQFF	TGTGCCAGCAGCCAAGATTCGGACCAAATGAGAAATGAGCAGTTCTTC	many	TRBJ2-1	TRBV4-2	.
CASRTFRAYTF	TGTGCCAGTAGAACCTTCCGTGCCTACACCTTC	few	TRBJ1-2	TRBV19	.
CASRGTGNQPQHF	TGTGCCAGCAGGGGGACAGGCAATCAGCCCCAGCATTTT	many	TRBJ1-5	TRBV12-3/TRBV12-4	TRBD1
CASRSGEEKLFF	TGTGCCAGCAGGTCAGGGGAAGAAAAACTGTTTTTT	many	TRBJ1-4	TRBV12-3/TRBV12-4	.
CASTLLAGGLNEQFF	TGTGCCAGCACCCTTCTAGCGGGGGGGCTCAATGAGCAGTTCTTC	many	TRBJ2-1	TRBV11-2	TRBD2
CSGVEETQYF	TGCAGTGGGGTTGAGGAGACCCAGTACTTC	many	TRBJ2-5	TRBV20-1	.
CASSSRQGQPQHF	TGTGCCAGCAGCTCCCGACAGGGTCAGCCCCAGCATTTT	.	TRBJ1-5	TRBV12-3/TRBV12-4	TRBD1
CARIQGPALLTYEQYF	TGTGCCAGAATACAGGGCCCAGCCCTCCTAACCTACGAGCAGTACTTC	many	TRBJ2-7	TRBV12-3/TRBV12-4	.